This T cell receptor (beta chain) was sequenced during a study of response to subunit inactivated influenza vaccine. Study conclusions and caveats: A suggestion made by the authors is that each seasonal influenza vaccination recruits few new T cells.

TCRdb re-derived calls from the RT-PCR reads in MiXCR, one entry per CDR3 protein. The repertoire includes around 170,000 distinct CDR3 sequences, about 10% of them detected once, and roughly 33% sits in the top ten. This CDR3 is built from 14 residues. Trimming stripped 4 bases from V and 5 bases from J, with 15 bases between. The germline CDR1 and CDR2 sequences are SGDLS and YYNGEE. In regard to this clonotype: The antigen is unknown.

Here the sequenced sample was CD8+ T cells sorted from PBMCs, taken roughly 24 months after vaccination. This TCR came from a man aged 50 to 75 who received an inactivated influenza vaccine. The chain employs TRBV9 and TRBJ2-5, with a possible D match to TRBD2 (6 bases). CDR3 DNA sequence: TGTGCCAGCAGCTTGAGCGGGCTAGCTGAGACCCAGTACTTC. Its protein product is CASSLSGLAETQYF. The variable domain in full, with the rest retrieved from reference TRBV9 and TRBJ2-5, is DSGVTQTPKHLITATGQRVTLRCSPRSGDLSVYWYQQSLDQGLQFLIQYYNGEERAKGNILERFSAQQFPDLHSELNLSSLELGDSALYFCASSLSGLAETQYFGPGTRLLVL.